The 8 T cell receptor beta chains reported below all come from one sample, sequenced in a study of response to subunit inactivated influenza vaccine. TCRdb called the RT-PCR reads again in MiXCR, with one record for every CDR3 protein. This sample has about 520,000 distinct CDR3 sequences; under 8.5% occur once, and the top ten carry around 12%. The starting material was PBMCs from blood, obtained 23 months after vaccination. These receptors originate from a man aged 45 to 75 who received an inactivated influenza vaccine.

This clonotype turned up a few times. The chain has TRBV5-1 and TRBJ2-7, with TRBD1 identical over 10 bases. Germline-derived CDR1 and CDR2 are SGHRS and YFSETQ. With 1 base clipped from V and 5 bases from J, the junction kept 6 bases outside the gene matches. The length of the CDR3 is 15 residues. Here the CDR3 reads CASSLMGQGSHEQYF. CDR3 sequence (DNA): TGCGCCAGCAGCTTGATGGGACAGGGGTCCCACGAGCAGTACTTC. The variable domain in full, with the rest retrieved from reference TRBV5-1 and TRBJ2-7, is KAGVTQTPRYLIKTRGQQVTLSCSPISGHRSVSWYQQTPGQGLQFLFEYFSETQRNKGNFPGRFSGRQFSNSRSEMNVSTLELGDSALYLCASSLMGQGSHEQYFGPGTRLTVT.

This clonotype was picked up a small number of times. The rearrangement uses TRBV10-3 and TRBJ1-1; D uncertain. This CDR3 has 13 residues. Germline CDR1 is ENHRY and CDR2 is SYGVKD. CDR3 sequence reads: CSHSRERNTEAFF. The CDR3, as DNA: TGTTCCCATTCGAGGGAGAGGAACACTGAAGCTTTCTTT.

The CDR3 DNA follows: TGTGCCAGCAGTCGCCCGGGGAGGGAGGGCTACACCTTC. Its translation is CASSRPGREGYTF. The rearrangement links TRBV12-3 or TRBV12-4 to TRBJ1-2; no clear D. The CDR3 covers 13 residues. Trimming removed 5 bases from V and 8 bases from J, with 15 bases in between.

This clonotype was counted at least ten times. The genes are TRBV5-1 and TRBJ2-1, with TRBD2 as a possible D gene (5 bases). The germline V and J ends were trimmed by 0 bases and 6 bases, with 10 bases remaining between them. Germline V gene lookup returns CDR1 SGHRS and CDR2 YFSETQ. This CDR3 is 14 amino acids long. CDR3: CASSLVAGSNEQFF. The CDR3 DNA sequence: TGCGCCAGCAGCTTGGTTGCGGGCTCCAATGAGCAGTTCTTC.

This clonotype was detected ten times or more. The rearrangement uses TRBV28 and TRBJ2-1; 8 bases align to TRBD1. The CDR3 spans 15 residues. Germline CDR1 and CDR2: MDHEN and SYDVKM. V dropped 6 bases and J dropped 8; count of bases not matched to a gene: 12. DNA of the CDR3: TGTGCCAGCAGCAAAGACAGGGGAGGCCTCTATGAGCAGTTCTTC. Translation: CASSKDRGGLYEQFF.

A few counts support this clonotype. One junction end disagrees with the germline gene, perhaps due to a read error. The genes are TRBV11-3 and TRBJ2-7; the D gene could be TRBD1 or TRBD2 (5 bases each). CDR1 is SGHNT and CDR2 is YENEEA in the germline V gene. The CDR3 totals 10 residues. The CDR3 spells CASKKSGQDF. CDR3 bases: TGTGCCAGCAAAAAGTCGGGGCAGGACTTC. The full variable domain, rest sourced from reference TRBV11-3 and TRBJ2-7, is EAGVVQSPRYKIIEKKQPVAFWCNPISGHNTLYWYLQNLGQGPELLIRYENEEAVDDSQLPKDRFSAERLKGVDSTLKIQPAELGDSAVYLCASKKSGQDFGPGTRLTVT.

This clonotype appeared many times. The chain carries TRBV10-1 and TRBJ2-7; 10 bases are shared with TRBD1. The CDR3 extends over 15 amino acids. Trimming at V came to 0 bases and at J to 5 bases, leaving 4 bases not matched to a gene. The germline V gene has CDR1 WNHNN and CDR2 SYGVQD (reference sequence). In DNA form, the CDR3 reads TGCGCCAGCAGTGAGTCTGGGACAGGGGTCCACGAGCAGTACTTC. Amino acids: CASSESGTGVHEQYF.

There are a few counts of this clonotype. This rearrangement joins TRBV6-2 or TRBV6-3 to TRBJ1-1; TRBD1 matches 11 bases. After removal of 4 bases from V and 5 bases from J, the junction contained 12 bases not matched to a gene. Germline lookup yields CDR1 MNHEY and CDR2 SVGEGT. The CDR3 is 17 residues long. The CDR3 sequence: CASSCPARTGGCTEAFF. CDR3 DNA: TGTGCCAGCAGTTGCCCGGCCCGGACAGGGGGCTGTACTGAAGCTTTCTTT.